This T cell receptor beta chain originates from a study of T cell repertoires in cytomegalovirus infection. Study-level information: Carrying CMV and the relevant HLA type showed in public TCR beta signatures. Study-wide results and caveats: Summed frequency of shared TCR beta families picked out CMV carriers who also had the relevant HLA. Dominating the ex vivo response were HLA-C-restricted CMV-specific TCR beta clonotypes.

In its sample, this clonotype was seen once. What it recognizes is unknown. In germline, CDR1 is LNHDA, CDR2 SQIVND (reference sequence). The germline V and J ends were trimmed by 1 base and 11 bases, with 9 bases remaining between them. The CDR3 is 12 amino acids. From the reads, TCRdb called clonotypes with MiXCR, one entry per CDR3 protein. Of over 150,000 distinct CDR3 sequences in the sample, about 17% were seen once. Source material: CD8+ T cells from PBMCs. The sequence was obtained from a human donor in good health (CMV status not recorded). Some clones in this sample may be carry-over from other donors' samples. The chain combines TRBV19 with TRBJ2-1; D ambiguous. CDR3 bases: TGTGCCAGTAGTATAGTGCCGAGGCAGCAGTTCTTC. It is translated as CASSIVPRQQFF.